The 2 T cell receptor beta chains given below trace back to one sample, sequenced in a study of CD4+ T cells in melanoma. The assay was immunoSEQ multiplex PCR, and TCRdb's table has in-frame clones only and misses some. The table includes 140,000 or so clones, about 93% detected once. These TCRs come from a human donor with melanoma.

The chain carries TRBV18 and TRBJ2-1; TRBD2 agrees at 12 bases. Germline values: CDR1 KGHSH, CDR2 LQKENI. CDR3 size: 15 residues. V was clipped by 3 bases and J by 4 bases; unmatched bases: 1. The CDR3 DNA sequence: TGTGCCAGCTCACCCCTAGCGGGGGGGTACAATGAGCAGTTCTTC. Translation: CASSPLAGGYNEQFF. The full variable domain, with the rest looked up from reference TRBV18 and TRBJ2-1, is NAGVMQNPRHLVRRRGQEARLRCSPMKGHSHVYWYRQLPEEGLKFMVYLQKENIIDESGMPKERFSAEFPKEGPSILRIQQVVRGDSAAYFCASSPLAGGYNEQFFGPGTRLTVL.

The genes are TRBV5-1 and TRBJ2-2; D not resolved. This CDR3 is built from 14 residues. Germline loops: CDR1 SGHRS, CDR2 YFSETQ. Trimming cost V 0 bases and J 7 bases, with 10 bases left between them. The CDR3 here is CASSLEGKLGELFF. The CDR3, as DNA: TGCGCCAGCAGCTTGGAAGGGAAGCTCGGGGAGCTGTTTTTT. Full variable domain (missing parts from reference TRBV5-1 and TRBJ2-2): KAGVTQTPRYLIKTRGQQVTLSCSPISGHRSVSWYQQTPGQGLQFLFEYFSETQRNKGNFPGRFSGRQFSNSRSEMNVSTLELGDSALYLCASSLEGKLGELFFGEGSRLTVL.